Below are 14 T cell receptor beta chains sequenced from a single sample in a study of beta chain features in type 1 diabetes. Expressed TCRB transcripts were sequenced because the entire RNA isolate underwent reverse transcription. Generated by immunoSEQ multiplex PCR, the TCRdb table keeps only in-frame clones and is missing some. The profile shows a few hundred thousand clones, about 29% of them singletons. Sequencing was done on a sample of naive CD4+ T cells from blood. The receptors here all came from a man younger than 30 in good health.

The chain recombines TRBV6-5 with TRBJ2-5; D is perhaps TRBD2 (5 bases). Trimming removed 8 bases at V and 8 bases at J, with 12 bases between. The CDR3 covers 11 residues. CDR1 MNHEY and CDR2 SVGAGI come from the germline V gene. The chain's CDR3 is CASGKRETQYF. The DNA of the CDR3 is TGTGCCAGCGGGAAACGGGAAACCCAGTACTTC.

The chain joins TRBV11-2 to TRBJ1-2, with TRBD1 as a possible D gene (5 bases). The germline V and J ends were trimmed by 3 bases and 1 base, with 9 bases remaining between them. Germline CDR1 SGHAT, CDR2 FQNNGV. The CDR3 covers 14 residues. Here the CDR3 DNA reads TGTGCCAGCAGCTTGGGGACTGGTAACTATGGCTACACCTTC. This translates into CASSLGTGNYGYTF. Together with reference TRBV11-2 and TRBJ1-2, the CDR3 gives the full variable domain: EAGVAQSPRYKIIEKRQSVAFWCNPISGHATLYWYQQILGQGPKLLIQFQNNGVVDDSQLPKDRFSAERLKGVDSTLKIQPAKLEDSAVYLCASSLGTGNYGYTFGSGTRLTVV.

The V call is TRBV5-1, the J call TRBJ2-4, with a weak D call TRBD2 (5 bases). CDR3 length: 13 amino acids. CDR1 and CDR2 (germline): SGHRS, YFSETQ. V was pared by 4 bases and J by 13 bases, with 18 bases between. The CDR3 DNA is TGCGCCAGCAGCGTATCTCCGGAGGAGCCACAGTACTTC. This sequence encodes CASSVSPEEPQYF.

The chain employs TRBV10-3 and TRBJ2-1; 11 bases are a match to TRBD2. CDR1 and CDR2 (germline): ENHRY, SYGVKD. This CDR3 is built from 15 residues. The J segment lost 0 bases and the V segment lost 5 bases, leaving 0 bases of the junction unmatched. The CDR3 is CAISTSGSSYNEQFF. For the CDR3, the DNA is TGTGCCATCAGTACTAGCGGGAGCTCCTACAATGAGCAGTTCTTC.

V is TRBV15 and J is TRBJ1-1, with 8 bases that match TRBD1. CDR1 and CDR2 from the germline V gene are LNHNV and YYDKDF (reference sequence). V gave up 2 bases and J gave up 3 bases; unmatched junction bases: 2. The CDR3 runs to 14 residues. For the CDR3, the DNA is TGTGCCACCAGCAGATCCAGGGGGCACACTGAAGCTTTCTTT. Translating it yields CATSRSRGHTEAFF.

V and J are TRBV14 and TRBJ2-3, with a tentative D call TRBD2 (5 bases). The CDR3 loop spans 18 amino acids. The germline V gene encodes CDR1 SGHDN and CDR2 FVKESK. The V and J ends lost 3 bases and 2 bases respectively, with 21 bases between them. The CDR3 is CASSQELPAVGYTDTQYF. As DNA, the CDR3 is TGTGCCAGCAGCCAGGAACTCCCAGCGGTTGGGTACACAGATACGCAGTATTTT.

This clone was observed a few times. CDR3 protein: CASTRERGLTEAFF. In DNA, the CDR3 is TGTGCCAGCACCCGGGAGAGGGGGCTTACTGAAGCTTTCTTT. V is TRBV7-2 and J is TRBJ1-1; TRBD1 matches at 7 bases. With 7 bases clipped from V and 5 bases from J, the junction kept 10 bases outside the gene matches. The CDR3 runs to 14 residues. CDR1 is SGHTA and CDR2 is FQGNSA in the germline V gene.

This sequence joins TRBV7-9 and TRBJ2-7, with TRBD1 matching 8 bases. Trimming removed 4 bases from V and 3 bases from J; junction bases left unmatched: 11. The CDR3 has 16 amino acids. CDR1 and CDR2 from the germline V gene are SEHNR and FQNEAQ (reference sequence). This chain's CDR3 is CASSSPRGQARYEQYF. CDR3 DNA sequence: TGTGCCAGCAGCTCGCCACGGGGACAGGCTCGCTACGAGCAGTACTTC.

This clone was counted only a few times. J is TRBJ2-7 and V is TRBV5-1; D remains unclear. V lost 1 base and J lost 3, with 5 bases in between. This CDR3 has 12 amino acids. The germline V gene encodes CDR1 SGHRS and CDR2 YFSETQ. This CDR3 is CASSLNLYEQYF. DNA for the CDR3: TGCGCCAGCAGCTTGAATCTCTACGAGCAGTACTTC.

In its sample, this clone was seen a few times. The chain joins TRBV11-2 to TRBJ2-1; 7 bases are shared with TRBD1. This CDR3 comprises 16 residues. In germline, CDR1 is SGHAT, CDR2 FQNNGV. The V gene end was trimmed by 5 bases and the J gene end by 0 bases; junction bases not matched to a gene: 7. CDR3 sequence: CASSPTDRISYNEQFF. CDR3 coding DNA: TGTGCCAGCAGCCCCACGGACAGGATCTCCTACAATGAGCAGTTCTTC.

This chain joins TRBV30 and TRBJ2-3, with D possibly called TRBD1 or TRBD2 (5 bases each). Germline values: CDR1 GTSNPN, CDR2 SVGIG (reference sequence). Trimming cost V 2 bases and J 2 bases, with 14 bases left between them. The CDR3 runs 15 residues. The DNA for the CDR3 is TGTGCCTGGAGTAACGTTGGGGGTTTCACAGATACGCAGTATTTT. Protein: CAWSNVGGFTDTQYF.

This chain links TRBV9 with TRBJ2-7; no reliable D call. Germline CDR1 reads SGDLS; CDR2 reads YYNGEE. The ends were cut back, 0 bases at V and 3 bases at J, with 10 bases in the middle. The CDR3 has 14 residues. The CDR3 spells CASSVGPDLYEQYF. The CDR3 DNA reads as TGTGCCAGCAGCGTAGGTCCTGATCTCTACGAGCAGTACTTC.

This clone was observed a handful of times. The V gene is TRBV29-1, the J gene TRBJ2-7; a weak D match, TRBD2 (5 bases). Germline-derived CDR1 and CDR2 are SQVTM and ANQGSEA. The V end lost 1 base, the J end lost 7 bases, and 17 bases lay between the germline ends. The CDR3 totals 14 residues. This chain's CDR3 is CSVEGGPISREQYF. The DNA of the CDR3 is TGCAGCGTTGAAGGCGGGCCCATCTCTCGGGAGCAGTACTTC.

This clone was observed a single time. This chain uses TRBV2 with TRBJ1-1; D uncertain. The CDR3 length is 11 residues. Germline V gene sequence: CDR1 SNHLY, CDR2 FYNNEI. Trimming shortened V by 7 bases and J by 3 bases, and 6 bases separated the two germline ends. The CDR3 DNA is TGTGCCAGCATCAAGGACACTGAAGCTTTCTTT. It encodes CASIKDTEAFF. Full variable domain (remainder filled in from reference TRBV2 and TRBJ1-1): EPEVTQTPSHQVTQMGQEVILRCVPISNHLYFYWYRQILGQKVEFLVSFYNNEISEKSEIFDDQFSVERPDGSNFTLKIRSTKLEDSAMYFCASIKDTEAFFGQGTRLTVV.